This entry features one T cell receptor beta chain sequence. These data belong to a study of CD8 T cells in Susac syndrome. When the RNA was reverse transcribed, random hexamers were used with an input of roughly 0.5 to 1 ug. TCRdb used MiXCR to reprocess the immunoSEQ multiplex PCR reads, holding one entry per CDR3 protein. The data show about 120,000 distinct CDR3 sequences, about 90% seen once. This CDR3 has 15 amino acids. Per the germline V gene, CDR1 is KGHSH and CDR2 is LQKENI. Between the trimmed V and J ends, which lost 3 bases and 2 bases, there was a span of 13 bases. The V call is TRBV18, the J call TRBJ2-5, with D possibly matching TRBD1 (5 bases). This receptor was identified in a human donor in good health. Sequencing input: CD4+ T cells from PBMCs. The CDR3 reads CASSPPAAGQETQYF. DNA of the CDR3: TGTGCCAGCTCACCGCCGGCTGCAGGGCAAGAGACCCAGTACTTC.